This entry features one T cell receptor (beta chain) sequence. Its antigen is not identified. cDNA libraries for TCR beta contained unique molecular identifiers. Input populations of roughly 1 to 11 million T cells gave rise to about 480,000 cDNA molecules. One entry per CDR3 protein results from TCRdb running MiXCR on the PCR reads. The sample has hundreds of thousands of distinct CDR3 sequences; 25% to 30% are singletons. This sample was included in a study of post-analysis software for immune sequencing data. Study at large: Disease trajectories encompassed relapsing-remitting, secondary progressive and progressive-relapsing multiple sclerosis.

Study-wide points: Compared against controls, patients with multiple sclerosis displayed significantly lower normalized Chao1 diversity. The five TRBV segments detected at higher frequency in patients than in controls included TRBV5-6, TRBV5-1 and TRBV20-1.

Trimming stripped 6 bases from V and 6 bases from J, with 12 bases between. Germline-derived CDR1 and CDR2 are SGHRS and YFSETQ. There are 12 residues in the CDR3. The V and J genes are TRBV5-1 and TRBJ1-1, with a possible D match to TRBD1 (5 bases). The source material was blood. The clonotype originates from a girl aged 5-17 years with multiple sclerosis. The CDR3 DNA is TGCGCCAGCAACAACCGGGGCGCTGAAGCTTTCTTT. Protein product: CASNNRGAEAFF. Variable domain in full (rest from reference TRBV5-1 and TRBJ1-1): KAGVTQTPRYLIKTRGQQVTLSCSPISGHRSVSWYQQTPGQGLQFLFEYFSETQRNKGNFPGRFSGRQFSNSRSEMNVSTLELGDSALYLCASNNRGAEAFFGQGTRLTVV.